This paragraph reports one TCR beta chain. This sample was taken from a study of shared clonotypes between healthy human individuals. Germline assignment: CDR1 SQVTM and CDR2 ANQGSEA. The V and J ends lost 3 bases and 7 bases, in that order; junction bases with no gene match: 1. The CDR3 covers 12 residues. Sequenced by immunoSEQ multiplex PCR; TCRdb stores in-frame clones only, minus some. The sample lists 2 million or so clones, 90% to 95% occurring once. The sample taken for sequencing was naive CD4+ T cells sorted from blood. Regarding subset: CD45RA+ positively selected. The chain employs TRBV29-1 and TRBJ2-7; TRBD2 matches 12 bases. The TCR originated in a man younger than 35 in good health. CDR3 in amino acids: CSVDTSGREQYF. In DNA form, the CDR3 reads TGCAGCGTTGATACTAGCGGGAGGGAGCAGTACTTC.